The clone carrying this T cell receptor (beta chain) was seen more than once but under ten times. The antigen is unknown. The germline V and J ends were trimmed by 2 bases and 0 bases, with 10 bases remaining between them. The germline V gene has CDR1 MDHEN and CDR2 SYDVKM. The CDR3 extends over 15 amino acids. These data come from a study of radiotherapy plus CTLA-4 blockade in lung cancer. Study-wide results and caveats: Tumor-origin TCR clones grew in blood after radiotherapy plus ipilimumab.

Produced via immunoSEQ multiplex PCR; TCRdb's table is partial and in-frame only. The data show tens of thousands of clones, more than 80% seen once. V and J are TRBV28 and TRBJ1-1; the D gene is possibly TRBD1 (6 bases). The sample was peripheral blood, taken from a patient treated with radiotherapy plus ipilimumab. The sequence was collected from a human donor with non-small cell lung cancer who had stable disease on radiotherapy plus ipilimumab. The CDR3 sequence is CASSLVDRLNTEAFF. DNA for the CDR3: TGTGCCAGCAGTTTAGTGGACAGATTGAACACTGAAGCTTTCTTT. The full variable domain, completed using reference TRBV28 and TRBJ1-1, is DVKVTQSSRYLVKRTGEKVFLECVQDMDHENMFWYRQDPGLGLRLIYFSYDVKMKEKGDIPEGYSVSREKKERFSLILESASTNQTSMYLCASSLVDRLNTEAFFGQGTRLTVV.